This T cell receptor beta chain appears in the sequencing data of a study of T-cell reconstitution after alpha-beta-depleted transplantation in children. The study's findings and limits: Once a year had passed after transplant, T-cell counts and diversity came mostly from newly produced T cells. The study reportedly traced alpha-beta T cells about two months after transplant to several hundred expanded graft clones. Some patients' high day-60 TCRbeta diversity was attributed to recipient cells surviving conditioning.

This sample's TCRbeta library carried unique molecular identifier barcodes. TCRdb fed the PCR reads into MiXCR, producing one record per CDR3 protein. The sample includes tens of thousands of distinct CDR3 sequences, roughly 45% of them seen just once. This clonotype was observed a few times. Its antigen remains unknown. The TCR originated in a male patient aged 10 to 17 who had a stem cell transplant for acute lymphoblastic leukemia, so the T cells may come from the graft donor. This sample comprised PBMCs, mostly from graft donor cells, obtained 360 days after TCRalphabeta/CD19-depleted stem cell transplant.

This chain's CDR3 is CASSLAGQGSNEQYF. CDR3 sequence (DNA): TGTGCCAGCAGCTTAGCGGGACAGGGATCGAACGAGCAGTACTTC. The V call is TRBV7-3, the J call TRBJ2-7; 9 bases align to TRBD1. This CDR3 is 15 amino acids long. V was clipped by 2 bases and J by 5 bases; unmatched bases: 7. Germline CDR1 is SGHTA and CDR2 is FQGTGA.